This T cell receptor (beta chain) was captured in a study of regulatory and conventional T cells in RAG deficiency (dated by TCRdb to about 2017). The study in broad terms: High-throughput TCR beta sequencing was used to compare the diversity and composition of the Treg, conventional CD4+ and CD8+ T cell repertoires of RAG-deficient patients with those of healthy controls.

The germline V gene (reference sequence) yields SGHNT for CDR1 and YYREEE for CDR2. A distance of 12 bases separates the germline ends of V and J, which lose 0 bases and 3 bases respectively. The CDR3 contains 16 residues, cysteine and phenylalanine counted. Solely the CDR3 DNA is kept, with 48 bases framed from the first base. Library preparation was by the immunoSEQ multiplex PCR assay. Genomic DNA from the sorted T-cell subsets was used to amplify and sequence rearranged TCR beta chain products. In the authors' own workflow: Shannon entropy and Simpson indices were used to measure the diversity of productive TCR beta rearrangements in each repertoire. To assess clonal expansion, the frequencies of the 100 most abundant productive TCR beta clonotypes were added up as a share of total reads. The TRB repertoires were evaluated with a self-reactivity index based on amino acid usage at CDR3beta positions 6 and 7. Two-way ANOVA was used for repertoire analyses, while Student t or Mann-Whitney tests were used for flow cytometric analyses. As stored in TCRdb, this immuneACCESS dataset retains in-frame rearrangements with V and J assigned. A fraction of the clones does not appear; measured against another copy, unresolved V genes explain less than half of the discrepancy, and the remainder lacks a known reason. That table furnishes V, J and clone size, whereas the DNA furnished D and trimming. Present in this sample are some 30,000 clones, about 89% of which were seen just once. The ten largest clones take up roughly an eighth of the sample.

In the case of this clone: The clone's antigen remains unknown. Base qualities are not provided; no much larger clone lies one nucleotide away.

Points the paper makes about the study in general: Compared with controls, Omenn syndrome and CID/AS patients had roughly 100-fold fewer unique TCR beta sequences in Treg cells, whereas the reduction in the other subsets was roughly 9.3-fold. Some T-cell subset analyses were not done for some subjects. Rather than being bona fide Treg cells, the sorted CD25-high CD127-low cells in Omenn syndrome patients may represent peripherally activated cells. All patient T-cell subsets had shorter CDR3 lengths; Omenn syndrome patients showed >80% Treg-Tconv repertoire overlap at nucleotide and amino acid level. Markedly lower Shannon entropy and higher Simpson indices were observed in RAG-deficient patients than in control T-cell subpopulations.

For repertoire analyses, the comparison group consisted of roughly 8 healthy control donors. CD8+ T cells lacking CD4 were purified from blood before genomic DNA extraction. These sequences were also reported in another study, on regulatory T cells. The second paper further reports: The multiplex PCR used 52 forward TRBV primers and 13 reverse TRBJ primers, with assay-based and computational corrections for amplification bias. In patients, repertoires had restricted unique TRB V-J pairs and skewed V and J gene usage, with regulatory T cells showing the most marked changes. The study compared T-cell receptor beta repertoires of sorted regulatory, conventional CD4+ and CD8+ T cells between CD3G-deficient patients and healthy controls. Peripheral blood mononuclear cells were isolated by Ficoll density separation. CD3+ CD8+ CD4- T cells were isolated on a FACSAria cell sorter. Rearranged TRB loci were amplified from genomic DNA by multiplex PCR within the immunoSEQ assay. TRB amplicons were sequenced on an Illumina HiSeq platform. Raw sequences were error-filtered and aligned to reference gene sequences by custom algorithms and were subsequently analyzed with the immunoSEQ online tools. Frequencies of productive and nonproductive TRB rearrangements were evaluated among both unique and total sequences. Group comparisons used t tests, Mann-Whitney tests or two-way ANOVA run in Prism software.

Sequenced: CD8+ T cells sorted from blood. The clonotype originates from a human donor in good health. The rearranged segments are TRBV5-4 and TRBJ2-2, and TRBD2 may be the D gene, going by 5 matching bases. The DNA sequence is TGTGCCAGCAGCTTGGGAGGCGAGCGGTACACCGGGGAGCTGTTTTTT. Translated, this gives CASSLGGERYTGELFF.